These 2 T cell receptor beta chains came from one sample sequenced in a study of immune heterogeneity within non-small cell lung tumors. A multiplex PCR containing 32 V primers and 13 J primers was used to amplify TCR beta CDR3. Each CDR3 protein gets one entry after TCRdb re-called the multiplex PCR reads with MiXCR. The sample holds around 29,000 distinct CDR3 sequences, about 30% seen once. Bulk tumor genomic DNA, approximately 570 ng per sample, was the template. Surgeons took several biopsies per primary tumor, spaced far apart, during surgery. Curative operations were performed on patients who had untreated, newly diagnosed non-small cell lung cancer. Material for sequencing was lung tumor tissue. The receptors were sampled from a middle-aged man with non-small cell lung cancer.

In its sample, this clonotype was seen a few times. The CDR3 loop reads CSVTQGIYGYTF. The DNA of the CDR3 is TGCAGCGTTACACAGGGGATCTATGGCTACACCTTC. The chain joins TRBV29-1 to TRBJ1-2, with TRBD1 identical over 7 bases. Germline assignment: CDR1 SQVTM and CDR2 ANQGSEA. CDR3 size: 12 residues. V lost 5 bases, J lost 4 bases, and 4 bases stayed unmatched. The full variable domain, rest sourced from reference TRBV29-1 and TRBJ1-2, is SAVISQKPSRDICQRGTSLTIQCQVDSQVTMMFWYRQQPGQSLTLIATANQGSEATYESGFVIDKFPISRPNLTFSTLTVSNMSPEDSSIYLCSVTQGIYGYTFGSGTRLTVV.

The J gene is TRBJ2-2, the V gene TRBV3-1, with D possibly being TRBD1 (5 bases). The CDR3 runs 15 residues. The V gene lost 1 base and the J gene lost 5 bases, with 11 bases spanning the gap. CDR1 and CDR2 (germline): LGHDT, YNNKEL (reference sequence). The CDR3 bases are TGTGCCAGCAGCCAAGGGCCAGGGCGGACCGGGGAGCTGTTTTTT. As protein: CASSQGPGRTGELFF.